This T cell receptor (beta chain) was identified during a study of human thymus T cells. Study outcomes and limitations: Repertoires sampled from thymus and blood appeared biased in V and J gene usage.

Thymus tissue was removed during corrective cardiac surgery. In regard to this clone: Its antigen is as yet unknown.

Trimming took 7 bases from V and 9 from J, leaving 16 bases between them. The CDR3 covers 14 residues. The germline V gene encodes CDR1 SEHNR and CDR2 FQNEAQ (reference sequence). Clones were read by immunoSEQ multiplex PCR, and TCRdb kept only the in-frame ones, dropping some. The sample consists of some 120,000 clones, around 95% of them appearing once. Sequences were obtained from thymus tissue. The receptor's source is a boy under three years old with a congenital heart defect but otherwise immunologically healthy. This chain links TRBV7-9 with TRBJ1-6; perhaps TRBD1 as D (5 bases). CDR3 coding DNA: TGTGCCAGCACTTCCCAGGGCTGGGGTTCACCCCTCCACTTT. This sequence encodes CASTSQGWGSPLHF.